This T cell receptor beta chain was retrieved from a study of blood T cell repertoires in COVID-19. From germline, CDR1 is SGHTA and CDR2 FQGTGA. With V trimmed by 4 bases and J by 7 bases, 4 bases remained unmatched. The CDR3 runs to 13 residues. Per the original methods: Amplification from reference gene primers served as the basis for estimated nucleated cell counts. Data came from immunoSEQ multiplex PCR; TCRdb stores just in-frame clones and leaves some out. Clone size and the V and J calls come from that table; the DNA yielded D and trimming. Among about 250,000 clones listed, around nine tenths were seen once.

The sequenced sample was peripheral blood. V and J are TRBV7-3 and TRBJ1-1; TRBD1 matches 9 bases. This sequence originates from a man older than 75 with acute or convalescent COVID-19. In DNA form, the CDR3 reads TGTGCCAGCAGCTCCGGGACAGGGCTTGAAGCTTTCTTT. Its protein product is CASSSGTGLEAFF. The entire variable domain, with the rest obtained from reference TRBV7-3 and TRBJ1-1, is as follows: GAGVSQTPSNKVTEKGKYVELRCDPISGHTALYWYRQSLGQGPEFLIYFQGTGAADDSGLPNDRFFAVRPEGSVSTLKIQRTERGDSAVYLCASSSGTGLEAFFGQGTRLTVV.